These 18 T cell receptor beta chains came from one sample sequenced in a study of vaccination and CD4 T cells after COVID-19. Stated treatment: approximately 10-day PBMC culture with coronavirus spike peptide pools or control peptides (ViraFEST assay). These TCRs are of unknown antigen specificity. The study sequenced cultured CD4+ T cell DNA using the Oncomine TCR Beta short-read assay. From the PCR reads, TCRdb called clonotypes with MiXCR, one entry per CDR3 protein. The table lists 5,500 to 8,000 distinct CDR3 sequences, roughly 74% of them singletons. Sequencing input: CD4+ T cells from blood, cultured in vitro. These receptors were obtained from a human donor who had recovered from COVID-19.

This chain connects TRBV7-9 to TRBJ1-2; D is undetermined. Germline CDR1 reads SEHNR; CDR2 reads FQNEAQ (reference sequence). V was clipped by 7 bases and J by 8 bases, with 17 bases between them. CDR3 length: 13 residues. As DNA, the CDR3 is TGTGCCAGCACCGCGGCAAGGGTGGGGGGCTACACCTTC. Its translation: CASTAARVGGYTF. The full variable domain, completed using reference TRBV7-9 and TRBJ1-2, is DTGVSQNPRHKITKRGQNVTFRCDPISEHNRLYWYRQTLGQGPEFLTYFQNEAQLEKSRLLSDRFSAERPKGSFSTLEIQRTEQGDSAMYLCASTAARVGGYTFGSGTRLTVV.

CDR3 amino acids: CASSLDAGAETQYF. The CDR3 DNA follows: TGTGCCAGCAGCTTAGATGCGGGAGCAGAGACCCAGTACTTC. The chain employs TRBV11-3 and TRBJ2-5; 7 nucleotides match TRBD2. With V trimmed by 0 bases and J by 4 bases, 2 bases remained unmatched. CDR1 SGHNT and CDR2 YENEEA come from the germline V gene. The CDR3 covers 14 residues.

This CDR3 is CASSYGGVGNQPQHF. DNA of the CDR3: TGTGCCAGCAGTTACGGGGGTGTGGGCAATCAGCCCCAGCATTTT. The chain uses TRBV6-2 or TRBV6-3 and TRBJ1-5, with D tentatively TRBD1 (5 bases). V was clipped by 2 bases and J by 2 bases, with 10 bases between them. Germline CDR1 reads MNHEY; CDR2 reads SVGEGT. The CDR3 is 15 amino acids.

The chain carries TRBV28 and TRBJ1-5, with D possibly TRBD1 on 5 matching bases. Trimming shortened V by 2 bases and J by 3 bases, and 14 bases separated the two germline ends. Germline V gene data show CDR1 as MDHEN and CDR2 as SYDVKM. This CDR3 region has 16 residues. Here the CDR3 reads CASSLGPSGPNQPQHF. Here the CDR3 DNA reads TGTGCCAGCAGTTTAGGCCCCTCAGGGCCCAATCAGCCCCAGCATTTT.

The V call is TRBV10-1, the J call TRBJ1-1, with 7 bases identical to TRBD1. Looked up from germline, CDR1 is WNHNN and CDR2 is SYGVQD (reference sequence). CDR3 length: 15 residues. The V segment lost 3 bases and the J segment 6 bases; nucleotides outside the gene matches: 10. In nucleotides, the CDR3 is TGCGCCAGCAGTGAAATGAGACAGGGACTTTCTGAAGCTTTCTTT. Encoded protein: CASSEMRQGLSEAFF.

This clonotype came up a few times. V usage is TRBV27 and J usage is TRBJ1-2, with D perhaps TRBD1 (6 bases). V lost 1 base, J lost 4 bases, and 13 bases lay in between. Germline assignment: CDR1 MNHEY and CDR2 SMNVEV (reference sequence). The CDR3 is 15 amino acids. The CDR3 DNA reads TGTGCCAGCAGTTTATTTGGGACACCAAGCTATGGCTACACCTTC. Its translation is CASSLFGTPSYGYTF.

V gene TRBV12-3 or TRBV12-4 combines with J gene TRBJ1-6; 8 bases agree with TRBD1. The CDR3 extends over 15 amino acids. Trimming removed 1 base from V and 8 bases from J; junction bases left unmatched: 4. The CDR3 DNA sequence: TGTGCCAGCAGTTTAGTCGGGACAGGCTATTCACCCCTCCACTTT. This encodes CASSLVGTGYSPLHF.

This chain joins TRBV20-1 and TRBJ1-5; D not certain. The CDR3 loop spans 11 amino acids. The germline V and J ends were trimmed by 6 bases and 9 bases, with 12 bases remaining between them. Per germline, CDR1 DFQATT and CDR2 SNEGSKA (reference sequence). The CDR3 spells CSAGLFGPQHF. DNA of the CDR3: TGCAGTGCCGGGCTTTTTGGGCCCCAGCATTTT.

J is TRBJ1-5 and V is TRBV7-2; 10 bases fit TRBD1. V was pared by 5 bases and J by 4 bases, with 11 bases of the junction left unmatched. The germline V gene encodes CDR1 SGHTA and CDR2 FQGNSA. This CDR3 has 17 amino acids. CDR3 in amino acids: CASSGTGTGVGNQPQHF. CDR3 sequence (DNA): TGTGCCAGCAGCGGTACCGGGACAGGGGTCGGGAATCAGCCCCAGCATTTT.

The V and J genes are TRBV6-1 and TRBJ1-6; 12 bases are shared with TRBD1. The CDR3 sequence is 16 residues long. With V trimmed by 6 bases and J by 5 bases, 5 bases remained unmatched. Germline V CDR1 and CDR2: MNHNS, SASEGT. The CDR3 sequence is CASSRDRGRNNSPLHF. In nucleotides, the CDR3 is TGTGCCAGCAGCCGGGACAGGGGGCGCAATAATTCACCCCTCCACTTT.

This clonotype was detected once. The rearrangement joins TRBV20-1 to TRBJ1-2; unclear D gene. Per germline, CDR1 DFQATT and CDR2 SNEGSKA (reference sequence). The length of the CDR3 is 13 residues. V lost 6 bases, J lost 2 bases, and 13 bases lay in between. The CDR3 spells CSARNPTNYGYTF. Written as DNA, the CDR3 is TGCAGTGCCCGGAACCCGACGAACTATGGCTACACCTTC.

The chain carries TRBV20-1 and TRBJ1-6; TRBD1 matches at 9 bases. With V trimmed by 0 bases and J by 9 bases, 6 bases remained unmatched. Germline V lookup: CDR1 DFQATT, CDR2 SNEGSKA (reference sequence). The CDR3 consists of 15 residues. The CDR3 sequence is CSAREPGTGFSPLHF. Here the CDR3 DNA reads TGCAGTGCTAGAGAACCCGGGACAGGGTTTTCACCCCTCCACTTT.

The V call is TRBV20-1, the J call TRBJ2-3; tentatively, D is TRBD1 (5 bases). Germline loops: CDR1 DFQATT, CDR2 SNEGSKA (reference sequence). V lost 2 bases to trimming and J lost 7 bases, with 22 bases between them. This CDR3 is built from 16 residues. CDR3 sequence reads: CSARYSDRGSLYTQYF. Written as DNA, the CDR3 is TGCAGTGCTAGATACTCCGATAGGGGCTCCCTCTATACGCAGTATTTT.

The J gene is TRBJ1-6, the V gene TRBV6-1, with D possibly matching TRBD1 (5 bases). The CDR3 consists of 15 residues. V shed 7 bases and J shed 7 bases, with 17 bases lying between them. Germline values: CDR1 MNHNS, CDR2 SASEGT. The CDR3 nucleotides are TGTGCCAGCATCTCGGTCGGGACTGTGAATTCACCCCTCCACTTT. Its protein is CASISVGTVNSPLHF.

This clonotype was recorded only once. The chain couples TRBV15 to TRBJ1-2; D gene unclear. The V gene's germline CDR1 is LNHNV and CDR2 YYDKDF (reference sequence). This CDR3 has 14 residues. Trimming pared 5 bases from V and 5 bases from J, leaving 15 bases between. This chain's CDR3 is CATSRRLGEYGYTF. CDR3 sequence (DNA): TGTGCCACCAGCCGTAGGCTCGGGGAGTATGGCTACACCTTC.

This clonotype is classed as medium-sized (0.01 to 0.1%). V is TRBV30 and J is TRBJ2-5, with 7 nucleotides matching TRBD1. V lost 2 bases, J lost 2 bases, and 5 bases stayed unmatched. There are 14 residues in the CDR3. Germline V CDR1 and CDR2: GTSNPN, SVGIG (reference sequence). CDR3 DNA: TGTGCCTGGAGTCGAACGGACAGGCAAGAGACCCAGTACTTC. It encodes CAWSRTDRQETQYF. Looking up the rest from reference TRBV30 and TRBJ2-5 gives the full variable domain: SQTIHQWPATLVQPVGSPLSLECTVEGTSNPNLYWYRQAAGRGLQLLFYSVGIGQISSEVPQNLSASRPQDRQFILSSKKLLLSDSGFYLCAWSRTDRQETQYFGPGTRLLVL.

The chain recombines TRBV20-1 with TRBJ2-4; D uncertain. CDR1 and CDR2 from the germline V gene are DFQATT and SNEGSKA (reference sequence). The CDR3 has 14 amino acids. Trimming removed 6 bases at V and 3 bases at J, with 15 bases between. This CDR3 reads CSAPRTLGKNIQYF. CDR3 sequence (DNA): TGCAGTGCCCCGCGTACCCTAGGCAAAAACATTCAGTACTTC.

The CDR3 coding sequence is TGTGCCAGTTCTAACTCGGGACTCTCCTACGAGCAGTACTTC. It codes for CASSNSGLSYEQYF. This chain joins TRBV19 and TRBJ2-7, with D maybe TRBD2 (6 bases). The CDR3 consists of 14 residues. V lost 8 bases and J lost 0, with 14 bases in between. Germline CDR1 reads LNHDA; CDR2 reads SQIVND (reference sequence).